This TCR beta chain was observed in a study of T cell responses to AZD1222 COVID-19 vaccine. The germline V gene has CDR1 SGHNT and CDR2 YENEEA. The CDR3 totals 17 residues. The V segment lost 6 bases and the J segment 1 base; nucleotides outside the gene matches: 12. The table came from immunoSEQ multiplex PCR; TCRdb's copy has only in-frame clones and leaves some out. This table has 53,000 or so clones, 85% to 90% appearing once. The chain is built from TRBV11-3 and TRBJ2-3; 8 bases match TRBD2. The sequencing here drew on peripheral blood, taken on day 0 of MenACWY control vaccination. This sequence was found in an adult in good health. CDR3 in amino acids: CASSMGSGTGGTDTQYF. In DNA, the CDR3 is TGTGCCAGCAGTATGGGTAGCGGGACTGGTGGCACAGATACGCAGTATTTT.